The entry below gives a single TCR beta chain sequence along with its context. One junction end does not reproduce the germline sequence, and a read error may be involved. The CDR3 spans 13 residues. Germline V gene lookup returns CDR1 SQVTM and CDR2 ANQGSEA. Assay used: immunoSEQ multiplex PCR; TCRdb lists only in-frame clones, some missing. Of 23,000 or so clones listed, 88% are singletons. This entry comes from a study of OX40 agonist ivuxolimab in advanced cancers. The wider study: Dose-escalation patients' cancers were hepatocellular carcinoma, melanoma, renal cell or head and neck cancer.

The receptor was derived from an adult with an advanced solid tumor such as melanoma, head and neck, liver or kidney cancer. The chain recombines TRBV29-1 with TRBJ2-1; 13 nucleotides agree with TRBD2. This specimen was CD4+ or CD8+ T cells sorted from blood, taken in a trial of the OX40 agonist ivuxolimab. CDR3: CSVTGLAGSGVLF. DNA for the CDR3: TGCAGCGTAACGGGACTAGCGGGGTCGGGGGTTCTCTTC.